What follows is one T cell receptor beta chain and its context. Germline assignment: CDR1 SNHLY and CDR2 FYNNEI. CDR3 length equals 15 residues. V gave up 5 bases and J gave up 4 bases; unmatched junction bases: 3. This specimen belongs to a study of shared T cell receptors in the human thymus. Repertoires were generated with immunoSEQ multiplex PCR, while TCRdb's copy carries only in-frame clones and drops some. The sample shows approximately 730,000 clones, approximately 85% of them seen only once. The same sample was also used in a study of human thymus T cells. In that study: Corrective heart surgery yielded the resections from which the thymus tissue came.

The V and J genes are TRBV2 and TRBJ2-3; TRBD2 aligns across 13 bases. The clonotype comes from a girl under three years old with a congenital heart defect. Sequencing used thymocytes. CDR3 loop: CASSPTSGGADTQYF. CDR3 nucleotides: TGTGCCAGCAGTCCTACTAGCGGGGGGGCAGATACGCAGTATTTT.